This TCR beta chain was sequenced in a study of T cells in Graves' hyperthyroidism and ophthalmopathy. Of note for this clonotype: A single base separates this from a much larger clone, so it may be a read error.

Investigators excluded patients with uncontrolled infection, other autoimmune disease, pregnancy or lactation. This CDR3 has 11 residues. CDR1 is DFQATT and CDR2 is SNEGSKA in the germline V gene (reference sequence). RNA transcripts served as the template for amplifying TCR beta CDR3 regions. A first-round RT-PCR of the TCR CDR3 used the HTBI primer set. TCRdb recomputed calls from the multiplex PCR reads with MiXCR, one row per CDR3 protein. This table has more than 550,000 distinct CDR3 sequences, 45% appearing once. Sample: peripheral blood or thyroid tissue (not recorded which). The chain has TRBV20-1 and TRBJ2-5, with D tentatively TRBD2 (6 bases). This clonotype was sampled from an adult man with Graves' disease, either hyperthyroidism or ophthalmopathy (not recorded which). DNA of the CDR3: TGCAGTGCCAAGCCCCGGGAGACCCAGTCCTTC. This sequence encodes CSAKPRETQSF.